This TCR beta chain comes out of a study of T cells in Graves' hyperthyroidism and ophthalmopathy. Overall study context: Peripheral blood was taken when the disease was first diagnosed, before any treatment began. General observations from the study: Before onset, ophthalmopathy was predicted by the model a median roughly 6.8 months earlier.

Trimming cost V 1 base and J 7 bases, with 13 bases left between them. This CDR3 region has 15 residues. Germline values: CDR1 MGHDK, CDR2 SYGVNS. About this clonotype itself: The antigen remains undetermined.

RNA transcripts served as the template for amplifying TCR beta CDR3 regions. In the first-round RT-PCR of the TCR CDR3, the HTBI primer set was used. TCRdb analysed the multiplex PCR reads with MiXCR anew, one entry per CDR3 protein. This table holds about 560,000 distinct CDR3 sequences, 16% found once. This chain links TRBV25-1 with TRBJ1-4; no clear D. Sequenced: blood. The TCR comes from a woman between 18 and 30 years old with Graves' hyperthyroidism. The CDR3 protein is CASSEFGELGEKLFF. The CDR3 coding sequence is TGTGCCAGCAGTGAATTCGGGGAGTTGGGTGAAAAACTGTTTTTT. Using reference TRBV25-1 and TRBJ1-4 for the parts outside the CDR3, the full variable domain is EADIYQTPRYLVIGTGKKITLECSQTMGHDKMYWYQQDPGMELHLIHYSYGVNSTEKGDLSSESTVSRIRTEHFPLTLESARPSHTSQYLCASSEFGELGEKLFFGSGTQLSVL.